These 22 T cell receptor beta chains originate from one sample sequenced in a study of cytomegalovirus exposure and HLA in healthy donors. Primers included in the PCR were 60 Vbeta and 13 Jbeta primers. Clones were sequenced by immunoSEQ multiplex PCR, and TCRdb holds only the in-frame ones, with some missing. The profile shows about 160,000 clones, roughly 80% of them singletons. Sample: PBMCs. The receptors were gathered from a man aged 45-60 years in good health and CMV-seropositive.

This clone was seen only a few times. The chain employs TRBV6-5 and TRBJ2-2, with 8 positions matching TRBD1. Germline trimming cut 9 bases from V and 1 base from J; bases unmatched to any gene: 7. The CDR3 is 15 residues long. Germline CDR1 reads MNHEY; CDR2 reads SVGAGI. The CDR3 region has the DNA TGTGCCAGTACGATGACAGGGGAGAACACCGGGGAGCTGTTTTTT. Translating gives CASTMTGENTGELFF.

The V call is TRBV13, the J call TRBJ2-3, with TRBD2 identical over 10 bases. CDR3 length: 15 amino acids. Per the germline V gene, CDR1 is PRHDT and CDR2 is FYEKMQ (reference sequence). Trimming took 5 bases from V and 3 from J; bases not matched to a gene: 5. The CDR3 DNA is TGTGCCAGCAGCACAAGCGGGAGGGGTACAGATACGCAGTATTTT. Translated: CASSTSGRGTDTQYF.

V gene TRBV29-1 combines with J gene TRBJ2-1; 8 bases are shared with TRBD2. This CDR3 is 14 amino acids long. Losses at the gene ends were 4 bases for V and 5 bases for J; bases not matched to a gene: 7. Germline V gene data show CDR1 as SQVTM and CDR2 as ANQGSEA. The CDR3 nucleotides read TGCAGCGTTGCCCCGGGACTAGAGCACAATGAGCAGTTCTTC. Translation: CSVAPGLEHNEQFF.

The rearrangement links TRBV6-1 to TRBJ2-5, with D hard to call. The V gene lost 2 bases and the J gene lost 8 bases, with 6 bases spanning the gap. This CDR3 is 11 amino acids long. CDR1 is MNHNS and CDR2 is SASEGT in the germline V gene. CDR3 sequence (DNA): TGTGCCAGCAGTGAACTAAGAACCCAGTACTTC. It codes for CASSELRTQYF.

V is TRBV30 and J is TRBJ2-3, with D possibly being TRBD2 (6 bases). The CDR3 sequence is 15 residues long. The germline V and J ends were trimmed by 5 bases and 0 bases, with 15 bases remaining between them. CDR1 GTSNPN and CDR2 SVGIG come from the germline V gene (reference sequence). The CDR3 DNA reads TGTGCCTGGTGTAAGCGGGCCGTAAGCACAGATACGCAGTATTTT. This translates into CAWCKRAVSTDTQYF.

The chain combines TRBV30 with TRBJ1-1, with D uncertain. Trimming took 0 bases from V and 13 from J, leaving 12 bases between them. In germline, CDR1 is GTSNPN, CDR2 SVGIG (reference sequence). The CDR3 is made up of 11 amino acids. The chain's CDR3 is CAWSVGSWGFF. The CDR3 DNA reads TGTGCCTGGAGTGTAGGGAGCTGGGGTTTCTTT.

The chain links TRBV7-6 to TRBJ2-3, with TRBD2 matching over 16 bases. The CDR3 contains 18 residues. In germline, CDR1 is SGHVS, CDR2 FNYEAQ. J gave up 6 bases and V 5 bases, and 11 bases lay outside the gene matches. The CDR3 is CASSASGTSGGAGDTQYF. CDR3 nucleotide sequence: TGTGCCAGCAGCGCCTCCGGGACTAGCGGGGGGGCGGGGGATACGCAGTATTTT.

This chain connects TRBV27 to TRBJ2-3; D not resolved. V was pared by 5 bases and J by 1 base, with 13 bases between. CDR1 MNHEY and CDR2 SMNVEV come from the germline V gene (reference sequence). The CDR3 has 15 amino acids. The CDR3 coding sequence is TGTGCCAGCAGTCTTGGCCGGGTCCGCACAGATACGCAGTATTTT. This codes for CASSLGRVRTDTQYF.

V is TRBV2 and J is TRBJ1-6; D is perhaps TRBD1 (6 bases). V dropped 6 bases and J dropped 15 bases, with 12 bases sitting between them. The CDR3 is 11 amino acids. The germline V gene has CDR1 SNHLY and CDR2 FYNNEI. In DNA form, the CDR3 reads TGTGCCAGCAGCCCTACAGGGAACCTCCACTTT. This sequence encodes CASSPTGNLHF. Variable domain in full (rest from reference TRBV2 and TRBJ1-6): EPEVTQTPSHQVTQMGQEVILRCVPISNHLYFYWYRQILGQKVEFLVSFYNNEISEKSEIFDDQFSVERPDGSNFTLKIRSTKLEDSAMYFCASSPTGNLHFGNGTRLTVT.

The chain carries TRBV5-8 and TRBJ1-5; D might be TRBD1 (5 bases). This CDR3 is 12 amino acids long. CDR1 is SGHTS and CDR2 is YDEGEE in the germline V gene. The V and J ends lost 4 bases and 6 bases respectively, with 8 bases between them. CDR3 DNA sequence: TGTGCCAGCAGCCTAAGGGGTCAGCCCCAGCATTTT. It translates to CASSLRGQPQHF. Looking up the rest from reference TRBV5-8 and TRBJ1-5 gives the full variable domain: EAGVTQSPTHLIKTRGQQATLRCSPISGHTSVYWYQQALGLGLQFLLWYDEGEERNRGNFPPRFSGRQFPNYSSELNVNALELEDSALYLCASSLRGQPQHFGDGTRLSIL.

V gene TRBV6-1 combines with J gene TRBJ2-1; D is undetermined. This CDR3 has 13 amino acids. Trimming pared 4 bases from V and 0 bases from J, leaving 4 bases between. The V gene's germline CDR1 is MNHNS and CDR2 SASEGT. The CDR3: CASSVNSYNEQFF. Here the CDR3 DNA reads TGTGCCAGCAGTGTCAACTCCTACAATGAGCAGTTCTTC.

The chain recombines TRBV7-2 with TRBJ2-2; D is possibly TRBD1 (6 bases). The CDR3 covers 15 residues. Trimming removed 6 bases at V and 6 bases at J, with 17 bases between. In germline, CDR1 is SGHTA, CDR2 FQGNSA. The CDR3 protein is CASSPTNRAAGELFF. CDR3 DNA sequence: TGTGCCAGCAGTCCTACGAACAGGGCAGCCGGGGAGCTGTTTTTT.

CDR3 DNA: TGTGCCAGCAGTCCCAGGGGGAGAAGAGATACGCAGTATTTT. Residues: CASSPRGRRDTQYF. V usage is TRBV28 and J usage is TRBJ2-3, with TRBD1 identical over 7 bases. The germline CDR1 and CDR2 sequences are MDHEN and SYDVKM. The J segment lost 5 bases and the V segment lost 5 bases, leaving 7 bases of the junction unmatched. This CDR3 is built from 14 residues.

This rearrangement joins TRBV28 to TRBJ1-6; 10 positions agree with TRBD1. The germline CDR1 and CDR2 sequences are MDHEN and SYDVKM. The CDR3 length is 15 residues. The V and J ends lost 5 bases and 7 bases, in that order; junction bases with no gene match: 5. The CDR3 loop is CASSGGQGRNSPLHF. The CDR3 bases are TGTGCCAGCAGTGGGGGACAGGGGAGGAATTCACCCCTCCACTTT.

In its sample, this clone was seen many times. The chain has TRBV5-1 and TRBJ2-2; TRBD2 agrees at 10 bases. Germline V lookup: CDR1 SGHRS, CDR2 YFSETQ. J gave up 6 bases and V 0 bases, and 8 bases lay outside the gene matches. This CDR3 spans 17 amino acids. The CDR3 bases are TGCGCCAGCAGCTTGGGTAGCGGGGGGACGACACCCGGGGAGCTGTTTTTT. Amino acid sequence: CASSLGSGGTTPGELFF.

J is TRBJ1-2 and V is TRBV2, with a weak D call TRBD1 (5 bases). The CDR3 totals 14 residues. Germline CDR1 is SNHLY and CDR2 is FYNNEI. Trimming took 9 bases from V and 7 from J, leaving 21 bases between them. The CDR3 spells CARELPDIGPGYTF. The CDR3 bases are TGTGCCAGGGAATTGCCGGACATCGGGCCTGGCTACACCTTC.

The CDR3 sequence is CASSPGTGDSNQPQHF. The CDR3 coding sequence is TGTGCCAGCTCACCGGGGACAGGCGATAGCAATCAGCCCCAGCATTTT. J is TRBJ1-5 and V is TRBV18; TRBD1 aligns across 8 bases. J was trimmed by 0 bases and V by 3 bases; bases with no gene match: 4. The CDR3 consists of 16 residues. From germline, CDR1 is KGHSH and CDR2 LQKENI.

This clone came up once. The chain joins TRBV9 to TRBJ2-5, with TRBD2 matching over 7 bases. The germline CDR1 and CDR2 sequences are SGDLS and YYNGEE. Germline trimming cut 1 base from V and 1 base from J; bases unmatched to any gene: 4. This CDR3 has 15 amino acids. CDR3 sequence: CASSVNPGGQETQYF. The CDR3 DNA reads TGTGCCAGCAGCGTAAACCCGGGGGGCCAAGAGACCCAGTACTTC. Filled out from reference TRBV9 and TRBJ2-5, the complete variable domain reads DSGVTQTPKHLITATGQRVTLRCSPRSGDLSVYWYQQSLDQGLQFLIQYYNGEERAKGNILERFSAQQFPDLHSELNLSSLELGDSALYFCASSVNPGGQETQYFGPGTRLLVL.

This sequence joins TRBV28 and TRBJ2-6, with D maybe TRBD1 (6 bases). V was cut by 3 bases and J by 3 bases, with 18 bases left in between. The germline gives CDR1 MDHEN, CDR2 SYDVKM. There are 18 residues in the CDR3. This chain's CDR3 is CASSFPIAGALGANVLTF. The CDR3 nucleotides read TGTGCCAGCAGTTTCCCGATCGCAGGGGCACTTGGGGCCAACGTCCTGACTTTC. Based on the CDR3 plus reference TRBV28 and TRBJ2-6, the full variable domain is DVKVTQSSRYLVKRTGEKVFLECVQDMDHENMFWYRQDPGLGLRLIYFSYDVKMKEKGDIPEGYSVSREKKERFSLILESASTNQTSMYLCASSFPIAGALGANVLTFGAGSRLTVL.

The V gene is TRBV6-6, the J gene TRBJ2-7; D perhaps matches TRBD2 (5 bases). V was shortened by 0 bases and J by 2 bases, with 8 bases between the two germline ends. The CDR3 is 14 amino acids. Germline V gene sequence: CDR1 MNHNY, CDR2 SVGAGI (reference sequence). DNA of the CDR3: TGTGCCAGCAGTTACTCGCGGGTAACCTACGAGCAGTACTTC. This codes for CASSYSRVTYEQYF.

This clone turned up a few times. V gene TRBV30 combines with J gene TRBJ1-5; no reliable D call. The CDR3 extends over 13 amino acids. V was cut by 4 bases and J by 3 bases, with 10 bases left in between. Germline assignment: CDR1 GTSNPN and CDR2 SVGIG (reference sequence). The CDR3 DNA reads as TGTGCCTGGAATAGTATACCCAATCAGCCCCAGCATTTT. Encoded protein: CAWNSIPNQPQHF.

The V gene is TRBV6-5, the J gene TRBJ1-1, with TRBD1 matching over 9 bases. Germline V lookup: CDR1 MNHEY, CDR2 SVGAGI. The ends lost 3 bases at V and 5 bases at J; junction bases unmatched: 7. This CDR3 contains 15 residues. The CDR3 sequence: CASSYSGTGITEAFF. The CDR3 DNA reads as TGTGCCAGCAGTTATTCCGGGACAGGGATTACTGAAGCTTTCTTT.